Here is one TCR beta chain with its context. The sample comes from a study of blood T cell repertoires in COVID-19. Study-level background: Samples of COVID-19 (acute and convalescent) were obtained from the United States, Italy and Spain.

Original processing methods: Counts of nucleated cells, estimated from reference gene primer amplification, were obtained. Here immunoSEQ multiplex PCR was the method, and the copy in TCRdb shows in-frame clones only, minus some. Clonal size and the V and J genes are those of that table, whereas D and trimming came from the DNA. Among around 210,000 clones, 84% were seen once, and the ten largest hold roughly 7%. The CDR3 spans 13 residues. Germline V gene data show CDR1 as SEHNR and CDR2 as FQNEAQ (reference sequence). V gave up 8 bases and J gave up 5 bases, with 10 bases separating them. The source is an elderly woman with COVID-19, enrolled during active disease. The chain recombines TRBV7-9 with TRBJ1-6; D might be TRBD1 (6 bases). Sequenced input: peripheral blood. In DNA, the CDR3 is TGTGCCAGCTCCCAGGGGAATAATTCACCCCTCCACTTT. It encodes CASSQGNNSPLHF.